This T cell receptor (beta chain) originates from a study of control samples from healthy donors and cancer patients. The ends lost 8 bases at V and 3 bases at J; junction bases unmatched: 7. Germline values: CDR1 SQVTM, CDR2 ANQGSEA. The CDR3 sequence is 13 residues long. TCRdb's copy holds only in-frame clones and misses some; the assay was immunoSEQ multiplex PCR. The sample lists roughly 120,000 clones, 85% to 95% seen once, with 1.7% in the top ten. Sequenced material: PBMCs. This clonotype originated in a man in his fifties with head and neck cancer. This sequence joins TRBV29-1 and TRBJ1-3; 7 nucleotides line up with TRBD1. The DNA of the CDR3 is TGCAGCCGACGACAGGGCTTTGGAAACACCATATATTTT. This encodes CSRRQGFGNTIYF.